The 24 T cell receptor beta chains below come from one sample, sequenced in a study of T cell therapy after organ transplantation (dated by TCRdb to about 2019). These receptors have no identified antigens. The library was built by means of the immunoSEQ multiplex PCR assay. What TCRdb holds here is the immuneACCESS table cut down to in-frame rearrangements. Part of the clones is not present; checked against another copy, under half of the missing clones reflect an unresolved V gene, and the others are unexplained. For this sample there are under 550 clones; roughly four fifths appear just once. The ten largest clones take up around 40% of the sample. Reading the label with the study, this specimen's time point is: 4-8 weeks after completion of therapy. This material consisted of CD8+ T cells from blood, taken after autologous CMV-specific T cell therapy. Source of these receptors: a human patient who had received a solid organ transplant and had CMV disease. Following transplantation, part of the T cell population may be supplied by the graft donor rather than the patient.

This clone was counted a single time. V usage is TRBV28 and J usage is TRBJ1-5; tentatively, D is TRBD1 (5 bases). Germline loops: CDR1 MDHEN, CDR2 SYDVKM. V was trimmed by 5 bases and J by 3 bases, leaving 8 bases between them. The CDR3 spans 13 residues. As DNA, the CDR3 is TGTGCCAGCAGTCAGGGACTCAATCAGCCCCAGCATTTT. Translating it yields CASSQGLNQPQHF.

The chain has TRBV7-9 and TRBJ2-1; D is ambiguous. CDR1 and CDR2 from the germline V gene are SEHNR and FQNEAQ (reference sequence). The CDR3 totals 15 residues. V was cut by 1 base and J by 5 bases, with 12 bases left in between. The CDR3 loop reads CASSLGESGNNEQFF. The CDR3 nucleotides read TGTGCCAGCAGCTTAGGGGAATCCGGTAACAATGAGCAGTTCTTC. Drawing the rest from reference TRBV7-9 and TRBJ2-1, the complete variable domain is DTGVSQNPRHKITKRGQNVTFRCDPISEHNRLYWYRQTLGQGPEFLTYFQNEAQLEKSRLLSDRFSAERPKGSFSTLEIQRTEQGDSAMYLCASSLGESGNNEQFFGPGTRLTVL.

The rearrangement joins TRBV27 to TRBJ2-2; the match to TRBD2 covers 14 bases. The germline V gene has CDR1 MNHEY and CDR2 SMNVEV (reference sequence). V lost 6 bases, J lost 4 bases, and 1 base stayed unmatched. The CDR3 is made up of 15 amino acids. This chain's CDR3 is CASSGLAGGTGELFF. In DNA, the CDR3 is TGTGCCAGCAGCGGACTAGCGGGGGGCACCGGGGAGCTGTTTTTT.

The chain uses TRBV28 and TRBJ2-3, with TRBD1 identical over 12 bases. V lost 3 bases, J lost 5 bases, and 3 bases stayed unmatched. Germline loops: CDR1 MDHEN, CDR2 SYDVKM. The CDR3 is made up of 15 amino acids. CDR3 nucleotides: TGTGCCAGCAGTTTGGGACAGGGGGCCGAAGATACGCAGTATTTT. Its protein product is CASSLGQGAEDTQYF.

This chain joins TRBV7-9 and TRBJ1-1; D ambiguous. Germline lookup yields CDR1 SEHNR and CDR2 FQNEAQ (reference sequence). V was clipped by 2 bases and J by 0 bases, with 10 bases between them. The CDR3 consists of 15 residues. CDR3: CASSLNLGMNTEAFF. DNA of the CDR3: TGTGCCAGCAGCTTAAACCTGGGGATGAACACTGAAGCTTTCTTT.

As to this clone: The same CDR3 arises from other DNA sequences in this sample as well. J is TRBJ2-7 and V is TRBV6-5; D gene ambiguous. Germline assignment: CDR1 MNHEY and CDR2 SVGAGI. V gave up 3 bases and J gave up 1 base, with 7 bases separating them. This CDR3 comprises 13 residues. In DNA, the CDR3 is TGTGCCAGCAGTTATGGCGGATCCTACGAGCAGTACTTC. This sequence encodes CASSYGGSYEQYF.

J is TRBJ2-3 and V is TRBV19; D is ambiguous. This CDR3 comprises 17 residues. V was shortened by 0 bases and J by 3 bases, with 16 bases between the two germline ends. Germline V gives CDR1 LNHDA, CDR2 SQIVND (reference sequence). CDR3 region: CASSIDAVGLGTDTQYF. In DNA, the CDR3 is TGTGCCAGTAGTATAGACGCCGTGGGTTTGGGAACAGATACGCAGTATTTT.

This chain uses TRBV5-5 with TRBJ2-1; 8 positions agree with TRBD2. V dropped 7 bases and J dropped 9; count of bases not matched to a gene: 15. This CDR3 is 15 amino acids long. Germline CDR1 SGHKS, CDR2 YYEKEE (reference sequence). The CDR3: CASAVAGTSWSEQFF. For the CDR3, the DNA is TGTGCCAGCGCTGTAGCTGGGACTAGTTGGTCTGAGCAGTTCTTC.

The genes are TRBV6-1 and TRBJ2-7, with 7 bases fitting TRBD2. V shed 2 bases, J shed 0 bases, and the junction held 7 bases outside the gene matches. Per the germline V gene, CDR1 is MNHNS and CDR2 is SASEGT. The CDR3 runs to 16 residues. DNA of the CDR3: TGTGCCAGCAGTGAACTTGAGTCTAGCGGCTCCTACGAGCAGTACTTC. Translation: CASSELESSGSYEQYF.

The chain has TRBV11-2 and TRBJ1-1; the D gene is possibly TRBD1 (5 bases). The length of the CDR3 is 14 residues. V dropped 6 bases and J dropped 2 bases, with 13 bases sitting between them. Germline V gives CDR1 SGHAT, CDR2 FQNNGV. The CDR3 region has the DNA TGTGCCAGCAGGAACGGGACGGCCAACACTGAAGCTTTCTTT. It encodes CASRNGTANTEAFF.

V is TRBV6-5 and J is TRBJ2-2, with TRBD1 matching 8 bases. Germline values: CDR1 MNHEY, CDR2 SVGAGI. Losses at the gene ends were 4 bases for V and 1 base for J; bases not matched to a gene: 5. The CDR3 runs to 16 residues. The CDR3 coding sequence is TGTGCCAGCAGTTGGGCCGGGACAGGGAACACCGGGGAGCTGTTTTTT. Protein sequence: CASSWAGTGNTGELFF.

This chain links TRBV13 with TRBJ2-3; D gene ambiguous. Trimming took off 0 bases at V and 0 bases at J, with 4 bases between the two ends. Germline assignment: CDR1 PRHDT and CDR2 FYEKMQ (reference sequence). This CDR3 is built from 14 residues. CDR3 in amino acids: CASSLGLSTDTQYF. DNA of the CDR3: TGTGCCAGCAGCTTAGGGCTGAGCACAGATACGCAGTATTTT.

The CDR3 region has the DNA TGTGCCAGCAGTTTACTCGTTGGAAACTATGGCTACACCTTC. This codes for CASSLLVGNYGYTF. The rearrangement joins TRBV28 to TRBJ1-2; D is unclear. The germline CDR1 and CDR2 sequences are MDHEN and SYDVKM. Deletions cut 2 bases from V and 2 bases from J, with 9 bases between. The CDR3 extends over 14 amino acids.

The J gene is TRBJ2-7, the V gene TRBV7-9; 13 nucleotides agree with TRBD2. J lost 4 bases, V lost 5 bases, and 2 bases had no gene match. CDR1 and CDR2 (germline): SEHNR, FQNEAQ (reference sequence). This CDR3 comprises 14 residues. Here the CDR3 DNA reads TGTGCCAGCAGCGAGGGACTAGCGGGGTACGAGCAGTACTTC. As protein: CASSEGLAGYEQYF.

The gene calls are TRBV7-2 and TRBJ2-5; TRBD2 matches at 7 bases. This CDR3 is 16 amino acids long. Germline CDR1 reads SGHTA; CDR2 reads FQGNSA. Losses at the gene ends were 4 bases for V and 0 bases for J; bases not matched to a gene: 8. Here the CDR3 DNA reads TGTGCCAGCAGCTCAGGGACTATCCCGTACCAAGAGACCCAGTACTTC. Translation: CASSSGTIPYQETQYF.

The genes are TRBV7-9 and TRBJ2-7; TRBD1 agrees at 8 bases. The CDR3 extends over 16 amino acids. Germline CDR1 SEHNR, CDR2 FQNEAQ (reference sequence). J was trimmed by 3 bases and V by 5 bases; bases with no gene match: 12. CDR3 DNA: TGTGCCAGCAGCACCTCACGCGTGACAGGGGACTACGAGCAGTACTTC. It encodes CASSTSRVTGDYEQYF.

As DNA, the CDR3 is TGTGCCACCAGCAGAGATACGGCCCCCTACGAGCAGTACTTC. It specifies CATSRDTAPYEQYF. The rearrangement joins TRBV15 to TRBJ2-7; D gene unclear. The CDR3 totals 14 residues. Trimming removed 0 bases from V and 2 bases from J, with 8 bases in between. CDR1 is LNHNV and CDR2 is YYDKDF in the germline V gene (reference sequence).

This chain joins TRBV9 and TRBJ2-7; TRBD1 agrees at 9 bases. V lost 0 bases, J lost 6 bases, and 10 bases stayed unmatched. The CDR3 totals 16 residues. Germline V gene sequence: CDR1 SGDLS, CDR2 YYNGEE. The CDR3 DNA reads TGTGCCAGCAGCGTAGGGGCGGGACAGGGAGCCCGCGAGCAGTACTTC. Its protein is CASSVGAGQGAREQYF.

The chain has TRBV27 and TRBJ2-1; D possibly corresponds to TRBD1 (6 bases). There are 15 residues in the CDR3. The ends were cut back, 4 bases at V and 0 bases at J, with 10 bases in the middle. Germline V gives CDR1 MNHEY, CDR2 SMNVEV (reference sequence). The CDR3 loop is CASSWTASSYNEQFF. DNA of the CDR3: TGTGCCAGCAGTTGGACAGCTAGCTCCTACAATGAGCAGTTCTTC.

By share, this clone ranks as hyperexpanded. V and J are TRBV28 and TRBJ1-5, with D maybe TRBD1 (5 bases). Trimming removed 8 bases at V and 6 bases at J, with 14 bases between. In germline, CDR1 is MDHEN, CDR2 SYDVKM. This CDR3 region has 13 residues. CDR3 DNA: TGTGCCAGCTGGGGGGGGTCGGGTCAGCCCCAGCATTTT. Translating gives CASWGGSGQPQHF.

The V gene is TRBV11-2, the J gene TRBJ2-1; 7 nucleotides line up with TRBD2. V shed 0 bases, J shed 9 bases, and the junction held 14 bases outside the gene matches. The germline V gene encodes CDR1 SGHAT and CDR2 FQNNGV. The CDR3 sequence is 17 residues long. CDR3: CASSLDGLVMFVGEQFF. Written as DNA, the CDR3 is TGTGCCAGCAGCTTAGATGGACTAGTTATGTTTGTGGGTGAGCAGTTCTTC.

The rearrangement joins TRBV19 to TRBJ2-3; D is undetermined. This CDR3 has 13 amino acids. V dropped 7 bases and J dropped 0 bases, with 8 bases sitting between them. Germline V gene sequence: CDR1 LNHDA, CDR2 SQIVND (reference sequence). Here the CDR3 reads CASTRASTDTQYF. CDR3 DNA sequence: TGTGCCAGTACCCGCGCTAGCACAGATACGCAGTATTTT.

The CDR3, as DNA: TGTGCCAGCAGCTACGGGGCTTACTCCTACGAGCAGTACTTC. It specifies CASSYGAYSYEQYF. This rearrangement joins TRBV10-3 to TRBJ2-7, with D perhaps TRBD1 or TRBD2 (5 bases each). Germline V CDR1 and CDR2: ENHRY, SYGVKD. The CDR3 spans 14 residues. With 10 bases removed from V and 0 bases from J, the gap between germline ends came to 16 bases.

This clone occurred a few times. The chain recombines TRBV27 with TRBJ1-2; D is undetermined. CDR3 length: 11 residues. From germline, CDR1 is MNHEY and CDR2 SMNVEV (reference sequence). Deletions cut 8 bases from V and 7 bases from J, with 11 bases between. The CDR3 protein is CASGGVAGYTF. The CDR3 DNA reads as TGTGCCAGCGGCGGCGTGGCTGGCTACACCTTC.